The clone carrying this T cell receptor (beta chain) has ten or more counts. These data belong to a study of T cells after yellow fever vaccination. A universal primer site and UMIs were added as TCR cDNA was made by 5'RACE template switching. TCRdb itself ran the 5' RACE reads through MiXCR, one entry per CDR3 protein. The data show roughly 30,000 distinct CDR3 sequences, just under 6.5% seen once. General study findings and limits: Only a minor proportion of clonotypes was detected across both CD4 and CD8 compartments. Once the booster was given, most primary-vaccination clones reappeared, at about 97% for CD4 and over 70% for CD8.

The specimen was PBMCs, either bulk or a sorted T-cell subset (CD4+, CD8+, memory, or dextramer-sorted; not recorded which), collected on the day of the yellow fever booster vaccination. The sequence was collected from a man between 25 and 39 years old who received the YFV17D yellow fever vaccine.

Here the CDR3 DNA reads TGTGCCAGCAGCCTCCGCATCGGAGAGACCCAGTACTTC. Residues: CASSLRIGETQYF. V and J are TRBV7-2 and TRBJ2-5; no reliable D call. V lost 5 bases to trimming and J lost 4 bases, with 11 bases between them. The CDR3 length is 13 residues. Germline CDR1 is SGHTA and CDR2 is FQGNSA.